A selection of T cell receptor beta chains follows, all from one sample in a study of blood T cell repertoires in COVID-19. TCRdb's table, derived via immunoSEQ multiplex PCR, lists solely in-frame clones and lacks some. This sample has over 150,000 clones, with approximately 88% found just once. The specimen was peripheral blood. These TCRs come from a woman aged 55 to 70 with acute or convalescent COVID-19. The CDR3 runs from the conserved cysteine through the conserved F or W. The D gene is left open where the match is weak. The size entry is marked missing in some rows and otherwise reads once, few, many or a size class.

TGTGCCAGCATCACAGGGGGCACGTTTGCTCCTGAAGCTTTCTTT,CASITGGTFAPEAFF,.,TRBV28,TRBJ1-1,TRBD1
TGTGCCAGCAGCACCGGGACATCGAACACTGAAGCTTTCTTT,CASSTGTSNTEAFF,.,TRBV7-9,TRBJ1-1,.
TGTGCCACCAGTGACCCCCGGACAGTGGGCAATCAGCCCCAGCATTTT,CATSDPRTVGNQPQHF,.,TRBV24-1,TRBJ1-5,.
TGTGCCAGCAGCTCACCGGGACTAGCGGAAGAGACCCAGTACTTC,CASSSPGLAEETQYF,.,TRBV5-4,TRBJ2-5,TRBD2
TGTGCCAGCAGTGAGAACAGGGTCAATCAGCCCCAGCATTTT,CASSENRVNQPQHF,.,TRBV2,TRBJ1-5,.
TGTGCCAGCAGTTTCCAGGGTCCCCAACGGAACACTGAAGCTTTCTTT,CASSFQGPQRNTEAFF,.,TRBV27,TRBJ1-1,.
TGCGCCAGCAGCCAAGAGCCGGGTGAAGCTTTCTTT,CASSQEPGEAFF,once,TRBV4-3,TRBJ1-1,.
TGCAGCGTTTATCTCGGATACGCAGGGGCTGGTGCTTTCTTT,CSVYLGYAGAGAFF,.,TRBV29-1,TRBJ1-1,.
TGTGCCAGCAGCTTGGAGCAGAGAAGCAATCAGCCCCAGCATTTT,CASSLEQRSNQPQHF,.,TRBV7-2,TRBJ1-5,.
TGTGCCTGGAGTGTTAGCGGGGGGGATGAGACCCAGTACTTC,CAWSVSGGDETQYF,once,TRBV30,TRBJ2-5,TRBD2
TGTGCCAGCAGCGTAGATGGGACAAGCTTCTCTGGAAACACCATATATTTT,CASSVDGTSFSGNTIYF,.,TRBV9,TRBJ1-3,.
TGCAGCGTCCGAAGGTCTAGCGGGAGCACAGATACGCAGTATTTT,CSVRRSSGSTDTQYF,.,TRBV29-1,TRBJ2-3,TRBD2
TGTGCCAGCAGTGATGACAGGGGAAAAGGAAACACCATATATTTT,CASSDDRGKGNTIYF,few,TRBV6-1,TRBJ1-3,TRBD1
TGTGCCAGTACCCAGCCACCGGGACAGGGAGCCTTTGGCTACACCTTC,CASTQPPGQGAFGYTF,.,TRBV19,TRBJ1-2,TRBD1
TGTGCCAGCAGCTTCGAAAGGGGCCAGCCCCAGCATTTT,CASSFERGQPQHF,.,TRBV12-3/TRBV12-4,TRBJ1-5,.
TGTGCCAGCTCCGGGCTCGGGGGCACTGAAGCTTTCTTT,CASSGLGGTEAFF,.,TRBV18,TRBJ1-1,.
TGCGCCAGCTCCCCCTCGGGGGGGGTGTCCGGGGAGCTGTTTTTT,CASSPSGGVSGELFF,.,TRBV5-1,TRBJ2-2,TRBD2
TGTGCCAGTAGTACTCTCATCAGCTCTGGAAACACCATATATTTT,CASSTLISSGNTIYF,.,TRBV19,TRBJ1-3,.
TGTGCCAGCAGCCGGACAGGGTTTGGCTACACCTTC,CASSRTGFGYTF,.,TRBV5-4,TRBJ1-2,TRBD1
TGTGCCAGCAGCCTAGCGGGGGCCAACACCGGGGAGCTGTTTTTT,CASSLAGANTGELFF,.,TRBV5-4,TRBJ2-2,TRBD2
TGTGCCAGTAGTGGGGGGACCCAAGAGACCCAGTACTTC,CASSGGTQETQYF,.,TRBV19,TRBJ2-5,.
TGTGCCAGCTCACCACCACTAGCGGGGAGAGAGACCCAGTACTTC,CASSPPLAGRETQYF,.,TRBV18,TRBJ2-5,TRBD2
TGTGCCAGCAGTATCTTAGTTGAGGTTTTCTTT,CASSILVEVFF,.,TRBV25-1,TRBJ1-1,.
TGTGCCAGCAGCCGAGACAGGGAACGATCAGCTTTCTTT,CASSRDRERSAFF,.,TRBV7-2,TRBJ1-1,TRBD1
TGTGCCAGCAGTTACTCGAGAACCGCGAACACCGGGGAGCTGTTTTTT,CASSYSRTANTGELFF,.,TRBV6-5,TRBJ2-2,.
TGTGCCAGCAGCTTATATACGACAGGGGGTTTGTCACCCCTCCACTTT,CASSLYTTGGLSPLHF,.,TRBV7-2,TRBJ1-6,TRBD1
TGTGCCTGGAGTGTAGGGTCGCGGGACAGGGACAATTCACCCCTCCACTTT,CAWSVGSRDRDNSPLHF,.,TRBV30,TRBJ1-6,TRBD1
TGTGCCAGTAGTATAGTCGCGGGCACAAATCAGCCCCAGCATTTT,CASSIVAGTNQPQHF,.,TRBV19,TRBJ1-5,.
TGCGCCAGCAGCCCCTTACTGACAGGGGCTGGGGCCAACGTCCTGACTTTC,CASSPLLTGAGANVLTF,.,TRBV4-1,TRBJ2-6,TRBD1